These T cell receptor beta chains were read from a single sample in a study of beta chain features in type 1 diabetes. Clones were read by immunoSEQ multiplex PCR, and TCRdb kept only the in-frame ones, dropping some. The sample lists approximately 400,000 clones, more than 13% occurring once. The material sequenced was naive CD4+ T cells from blood. These receptors all come from a woman aged 18-30 years in good health. Both conserved end residues are part of each CDR3. Fields, in order: J gene, clone size, V gene, D gene, CDR3 length, CDR3 protein, CDR3 DNA. D genes are given only for firm matches. A row's size may be missing; if present it is once, few, many or a size class.

TRBJ2-1 | few | TRBV9 | TRBD2 | 16 | CASSVAGREGHNEQFF | TGTGCCAGCAGCGTAGCAGGGCGGGAGGGCCACAATGAGCAGTTCTTC
TRBJ2-7 | few | TRBV29-1 | - | 12 | CSARSQGNEQYF | TGCAGCGCCCGATCACAGGGTAACGAGCAGTACTTC
TRBJ1-5 | - | TRBV10-3 | - | 13 | CASRRDSNQPQHF | TGTGCCAGCAGGAGGGATAGCAATCAGCCCCAGCATTTT
TRBJ2-5 | - | TRBV5-4 | TRBD1 | 14 | CASSTGTGIETQYF | TGTGCCAGCAGCACCGGGACAGGGATCGAGACCCAGTACTTC
TRBJ1-5 | few | TRBV20-1 | TRBD1 | 11 | CSAGTDQPQHF | TGCAGTGCAGGGACAGATCAGCCCCAGCATTTT
TRBJ2-1 | few | TRBV12-5 | TRBD2 | 17 | CASGSSGTTGPYNEQFF | TGTGCTAGTGGGTCTAGCGGGACCACGGGGCCCTACAATGAGCAGTTCTTC
TRBJ2-3 | few | TRBV27 | TRBD1 | 15 | CASSLQGQIYDTQYF | TGTGCCAGCAGTTTACAGGGACAGATATACGATACGCAGTATTTT
TRBJ2-7 | - | TRBV20-1 | - | 11 | CSARLVYEQYF | TGCAGTGCTCGACTAGTCTACGAGCAGTACTTC
TRBJ2-2 | few | TRBV9 | - | 16 | CASSAPRGIDTGELFF | TGTGCCAGCAGCGCCCCAAGGGGGATCGACACCGGGGAGCTGTTTTTT
TRBJ2-5 | - | TRBV10-3 | TRBD1 | 15 | CAISERGTGQETQYF | TGTGCCATCAGTGAGAGGGGGACAGGGCAAGAGACCCAGTACTTC
TRBJ2-1 | - | TRBV5-1 | TRBD1 | 15 | CASSRGQGSVDEQFF | TGCGCCAGCAGCAGAGGACAGGGTTCTGTGGATGAGCAGTTCTTC
TRBJ2-3 | few | TRBV5-4 | TRBD2 | 17 | CASSFPLAGGPQDTQYF | TGTGCCAGCAGCTTTCCATTAGCGGGAGGGCCGCAAGATACGCAGTATTTT
TRBJ1-4 | - | TRBV15 | - | 13 | CATSRDRGRFLFF | TGTGCCACCAGCAGAGATAGGGGCAGGTTTCTGTTTTTT
TRBJ2-1 | - | TRBV27 | - | 15 | CASSIPGMSTYEQFF | TGTGCCAGCAGTATCCCCGGGATGTCTACTTATGAGCAGTTCTTC
TRBJ2-5 | - | TRBV7-8 | - | 13 | CATRPRGAETQYF | TGTGCCACCCGCCCCCGGGGGGCGGAGACCCAGTACTTC
TRBJ2-1 | - | TRBV30 | TRBD2 | 17 | CAWTRRGLAGPYNEQFF | TGTGCCTGGACCCGTCGTGGACTAGCGGGACCCTACAATGAGCAGTTCTTC
TRBJ2-7 | few | TRBV15 | - | 15 | CATSRVPRQAYEQYF | TGTGCCACCAGCAGAGTCCCTAGACAGGCCTACGAGCAGTACTTC
TRBJ2-1 | few | TRBV20-1 | - | 11 | CSAPQYNEQFF | TGCAGTGCTCCCCAATACAATGAGCAGTTCTTC
TRBJ2-3 | once | TRBV20-1 | - | 11 | CSAIGTDTQYF | TGCAGTGCTATCGGCACAGATACGCAGTATTTT
TRBJ1-5 | few | TRBV30 | - | 13 | CAWSGQSRQPQHF | TGTGCCTGGAGTGGGCAGTCCCGTCAGCCCCAGCATTTT
TRBJ1-2 | - | TRBV7-2 | - | 13 | CASSARAGYGYTF | TGTGCCAGCAGCGCCAGGGCCGGCTATGGCTACACCTTC
TRBJ2-1 | few | TRBV5-6 | TRBD2 | 17 | CASSPGGFAGGRNEQFF | TGTGCCAGCAGCCCGGGGGGTTTTGCGGGAGGGCGGAATGAGCAGTTCTTC
TRBJ1-4 | few | TRBV30 | - | 14 | CAWSGGLGNEKLFF | TGTGCCTGGAGTGGGGGGCTGGGTAATGAAAAACTGTTTTTT
TRBJ2-3 | few | TRBV4-3 | TRBD1 | 18 | CASSQGSRDRGLGDTQYF | TGCGCCAGCAGCCAAGGGAGCCGGGACAGGGGACTCGGGGATACGCAGTATTTT
TRBJ2-1 | - | TRBV6-1 | TRBD2 | 18 | CASSARTSGRARGDEQFF | TGTGCCAGCAGTGCCCGTACTAGCGGGAGGGCCAGGGGAGATGAGCAGTTCTTC
TRBJ2-4 | few | TRBV28 | - | 14 | CASSQRLAKNIQYF | TGTGCCAGCAGTCAGAGGCTAGCCAAAAACATTCAGTACTTC
TRBJ2-4 | few | TRBV20-1 | - | 11 | CSALAVDIQYF | TGCAGTGCCTTGGCCGTGGACATTCAGTACTTC
TRBJ2-1 | - | TRBV11-2 | - | 14 | CASSIGGVSNEQFF | TGTGCCAGCAGCATCGGAGGGGTATCCAATGAGCAGTTCTTC
TRBJ1-1 | few | TRBV7-3 | - | 13 | CASSWGGNTEAFF | TGTGCCAGCAGCTGGGGGGGGAACACTGAAGCTTTCTTT
TRBJ2-5 | few | TRBV6-1 | TRBD2 | 16 | CASSELASGRVETQYF | TGTGCCAGCAGTGAACTGGCTAGCGGGAGGGTCGAGACCCAGTACTTC
TRBJ1-2 | few | TRBV29-1 | - | 13 | CSVGPGISYGYTF | TGCAGCGTTGGCCCGGGGATAAGCTATGGCTACACCTTC
TRBJ2-7 | few | TRBV5-1 | - | 13 | CASSLTYSYEQYF | TGCGCCAGCAGCTTGACCTACAGTTACGAGCAGTACTTC
TRBJ2-2 | few | TRBV27 | TRBD1 | 15 | CASRTQGAITGELFF | TGTGCCAGCAGAACACAGGGGGCGATCACCGGGGAGCTGTTTTTT
TRBJ1-5 | - | TRBV5-4 | - | 13 | CASSLGAKQPQHF | TGTGCCAGCAGCTTGGGGGCGAAACAGCCCCAGCATTTT
TRBJ1-1 | - | TRBV7-9 | TRBD1 | 14 | CASSEDRGLTEAFF | TGTGCCAGCAGCGAAGACAGGGGGCTCACTGAAGCTTTCTTT
TRBJ2-7 | few | TRBV27 | TRBD1 | 14 | CASQRTGPTYEQYF | TGTGCCAGTCAGAGGACAGGGCCTACCTACGAGCAGTACTTC
TRBJ2-6 | few | TRBV6-5 | - | 16 | CASSYFRGSGANVLTF | TGTGCCAGCAGTTACTTTCGCGGGTCTGGGGCCAACGTCCTGACTTTC
TRBJ1-1 | - | TRBV30 | - | 13 | CAWKRGPTTEAFF | TGTGCCTGGAAGCGAGGGCCAACCACTGAAGCTTTCTTT
TRBJ1-1 | few | TRBV9 | - | 13 | CASSVASNTEAFF | TGTGCCAGCAGCGTAGCATCGAACACTGAAGCTTTCTTT
TRBJ2-7 | - | TRBV7-8 | TRBD2 | 19 | CASSYPLRGSGSASDEQYF | TGTGCCAGCAGCTACCCCCTGAGGGGTAGCGGGAGTGCGAGTGACGAGCAGTACTTC
TRBJ2-1 | few | TRBV23-1 | TRBD2 | 18 | CASRMTSSHPIAPHEQFF | TGCGCCAGCCGAATGACTAGCAGCCATCCGATTGCCCCCCATGAGCAGTTCTTC
TRBJ2-3 | few | TRBV5-1 | TRBD2 | 16 | CASSLESGIGTDTQYF | TGCGCCAGCAGCTTGGAGAGCGGGATCGGCACAGATACGCAGTATTTT
TRBJ2-7 | few | TRBV7-9 | TRBD1 | 15 | CASSTHRGQDYEQYF | TGTGCCAGCAGCACCCATCGCGGACAGGACTACGAGCAGTACTTC
TRBJ2-3 | few | TRBV7-9 | TRBD2 | 16 | CASSTATSGTGDTQYF | TGTGCCAGCAGCACAGCTACTAGCGGGACTGGAGATACGCAGTATTTT
TRBJ1-1 | - | TRBV7-9 | TRBD1 | 13 | CASRTGQGTEAFF | TGTGCCAGCAGGACAGGGCAGGGCACTGAAGCTTTCTTT
TRBJ1-1 | - | TRBV29-1 | TRBD1 | 15 | CSVEGWDSLNTEAFF | TGCAGCGTTGAGGGGTGGGACAGTTTAAACACTGAAGCTTTCTTT
TRBJ1-2 | - | TRBV27 | - | 16 | CASFPGDDPIFGGYTF | TGTGCCAGCTTTCCAGGGGACGATCCGATTTTTGGTGGCTACACCTTC
TRBJ2-7 | - | TRBV5-1 | - | 13 | CASSPGQNYEQYF | TGCGCCAGCAGCCCCGGACAGAACTACGAGCAGTACTTC
TRBJ2-7 | few | TRBV7-9 | - | 14 | CASSLGQDTSEQYF | TGTGCCAGCAGCTTAGGGCAGGACACTTCCGAGCAGTACTTC
TRBJ1-4 | - | TRBV30 | TRBD1 | 13 | CACSQGAREKLFF | TGTGCCTGCTCACAGGGGGCGCGTGAAAAACTGTTTTTT
TRBJ1-3 | few | TRBV18 | - | 12 | CASSPSRDTIYF | TGTGCCAGCTCACCCAGCAGGGACACCATATATTTT
TRBJ1-5 | - | TRBV4-3 | - | 15 | CASSQDSQINQPQHF | TGCGCCAGCAGCCAAGATAGCCAAATCAATCAGCCCCAGCATTTT
TRBJ2-5 | - | TRBV18 | - | 13 | CASSDTLQETQYF | TGTGCCAGCTCAGACACCCTACAAGAGACCCAGTACTTC
TRBJ2-7 | - | TRBV1 | - | 13 | CTSSRSGRAEQYF | TGCACCAGCAGCCGGAGCGGGAGAGCCGAGCAGTACTTC
TRBJ1-2 | few | TRBV5-6 | - | 13 | CASSLGRRNGYTF | TGTGCCAGCAGCTTGGGGCGGCGTAATGGCTACACCTTC
TRBJ2-7 | - | TRBV28 | - | 14 | CASSRPTGLCEQYF | TGTGCCAGCAGTCGACCCACAGGGCTATGCGAGCAGTACTTC
TRBJ2-5 | - | TRBV6-5 | TRBD1 | 13 | CASSRDRAETQYF | TGTGCCAGCAGCAGGGACAGGGCTGAGACCCAGTACTTC
TRBJ2-3 | - | TRBV29-1 | TRBD2 | 12 | CSAAGNTDTQYF | TGCAGCGCAGCGGGAAACACAGATACGCAGTATTTT
TRBJ2-7 | - | TRBV11-2 | TRBD1 | 17 | CASSSPGQANPPGEQYF | TGTGCCAGCAGCTCTCCGGGACAGGCCAACCCTCCGGGGGAGCAGTACTTC